These 8 T cell receptor beta chains were all obtained from the same sample, sequenced in a study of shared clonotypes between healthy human individuals. Assay: immunoSEQ multiplex PCR; the TCRdb copy retains only in-frame clones and omits some. The repertoire includes about 1.9 million clones, 93% of them detected once, and more than 1.5% sits in the top ten. CD8 cells regarded as naive lacked CD45RO, were positively chosen for CCR7, and omitted terminally differentiated effector memory CD45RA+ cells. Sequenced input: naive CD8+ T cells from PBMCs. These receptors were taken from a man between 18 and 35 years old in good health. Some clones in this sample may be carry-over from other donors' samples.

V and J are TRBV28 and TRBJ2-7; D is possibly TRBD1 (6 bases). CDR3 length equals 15 residues. V lost 2 bases and J 0 bases, leaving 11 bases between the germline ends. Germline V CDR1 and CDR2: MDHEN, SYDVKM. The CDR3: CASSLMDSLSYEQYF. The CDR3 DNA is TGTGCCAGCAGTTTAATGGACAGCCTCTCCTACGAGCAGTACTTC.

The chain uses TRBV4-3 and TRBJ1-1, with D unresolved. CDR3 length: 14 amino acids. V lost 0 bases, J lost 1 base, and 6 bases lay in between. CDR1 LGHNA and CDR2 YSLEER come from the germline V gene. In DNA, the CDR3 is TGCGCCAGCAGCCAAGACCTGGGGAACACTGAAGCTTTCTTT. It yields the protein CASSQDLGNTEAFF.

The genes are TRBV5-4 and TRBJ2-7; D unclear. V was clipped by 0 bases and J by 0 bases, with 7 bases between them. Per the germline V gene, CDR1 is SGHNT and CDR2 is YYREEE (reference sequence). The length of the CDR3 is 14 residues. The CDR3 DNA reads TGTGCCAGCAGCTTGGGCCCAGGCTCCTACGAGCAGTACTTC. It codes for CASSLGPGSYEQYF.

This clone was picked up one time. The CDR3: CASSLYPIAGGPTDTQYF. The CDR3 nucleotides read TGTGCCAGCAGTTTATATCCGATAGCGGGAGGTCCCACAGATACGCAGTATTTT. The rearrangement links TRBV27 to TRBJ2-3; 10 nucleotides agree with TRBD2. J was trimmed by 2 bases and V by 1 base; bases with no gene match: 9. The CDR3 consists of 18 residues. Germline loops: CDR1 MNHEY, CDR2 SMNVEV (reference sequence).

This clone was observed once. The chain couples TRBV10-3 to TRBJ2-5; D unclear. The germline V and J ends were trimmed by 0 bases and 3 bases, with 17 bases remaining between them. The length of the CDR3 is 17 residues. In germline, CDR1 is ENHRY, CDR2 SYGVKD. The CDR3 DNA follows: TGTGCCATCAGTGAGTCAGTAGGGCTGGGTTTGGAAGAGACCCAGTACTTC. This gives the protein CAISESVGLGLEETQYF.

The rearrangement uses TRBV28 and TRBJ2-7; 10 bases match TRBD2. Unmatched junction bases numbered 9, after V lost 5 bases and J lost 2 bases. The CDR3 is 16 amino acids. Germline V gives CDR1 MDHEN, CDR2 SYDVKM. This chain's CDR3 is CASSPFRAGGAYEQYF. CDR3 DNA sequence: TGTGCCAGCAGTCCTTTTCGAGCGGGAGGGGCCTACGAGCAGTACTTC.

As to this clone: The same CDR3 arises from other DNA sequences in this sample as well. This chain uses TRBV9 with TRBJ2-7; 8 bases are a match to TRBD1. This CDR3 contains 14 residues. Germline CDR1 reads SGDLS; CDR2 reads YYNGEE. J was trimmed by 2 bases and V by 3 bases; bases with no gene match: 4. CDR3 DNA: TGTGCCAGCAGCGCCGGACAGGGAACCTACGAGCAGTACTTC. It translates to CASSAGQGTYEQYF.

V usage is TRBV27 and J usage is TRBJ2-7; 11 nucleotides match TRBD2. The junction had 8 bases not matched to a gene; V was cut back by 6 bases and J by 7 bases. The germline V gene encodes CDR1 MNHEY and CDR2 SMNVEV (reference sequence). This CDR3 contains 14 residues. The CDR3 spells CASSILAGGIEQYF. CDR3 nucleotide sequence: TGTGCCAGCAGCATTCTAGCGGGAGGAATTGAGCAGTACTTC.